The sample holds one count of the clone carrying this T cell receptor (beta chain). This sample is part of a study of shared clonotypes between healthy human individuals. Replicate PCRs for sorted subsets used approximately 220 ng DNA; this equaled 30,000 to 35,000 T cell genomes. The assay was immunoSEQ multiplex PCR, and TCRdb's table has in-frame clones only and misses some. Here the sample spans roughly 2,000,000 clones, just under 95% being singletons. It was CD45RO-negative cells, positively selected for CCR7, that made up naive CD8 cells, with terminally differentiated effector memory CD45RA+ cells excluded. V was pared by 1 base and J by 3 bases, with 7 bases between. The CDR3 is made up of 13 amino acids. Germline assignment: CDR1 PRHDT and CDR2 FYEKMQ (reference sequence).

The TCR was taken from a man younger than 35 in good health. The J gene is TRBJ2-7, the V gene TRBV13; D possibly corresponds to TRBD1 (5 bases). What was sequenced was naive CD8+ T cells sorted from blood. CDR3 bases: TGTGCCAGCAGCTTAGAACAGGACTACGAGCAGTACTTC. Translating it yields CASSLEQDYEQYF.